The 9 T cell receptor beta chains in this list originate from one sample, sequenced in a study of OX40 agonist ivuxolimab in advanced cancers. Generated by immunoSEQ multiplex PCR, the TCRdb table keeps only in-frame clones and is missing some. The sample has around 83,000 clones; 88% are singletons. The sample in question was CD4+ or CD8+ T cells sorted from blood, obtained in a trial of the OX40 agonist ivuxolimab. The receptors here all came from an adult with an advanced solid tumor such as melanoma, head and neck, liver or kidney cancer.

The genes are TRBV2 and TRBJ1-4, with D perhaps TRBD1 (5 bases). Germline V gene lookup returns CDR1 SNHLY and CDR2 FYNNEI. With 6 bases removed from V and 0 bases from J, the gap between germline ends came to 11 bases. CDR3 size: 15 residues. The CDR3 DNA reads TGTGCCAGCAGCAGAGACAGAGCAACTAATGAAAAACTGTTTTTT. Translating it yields CASSRDRATNEKLFF.

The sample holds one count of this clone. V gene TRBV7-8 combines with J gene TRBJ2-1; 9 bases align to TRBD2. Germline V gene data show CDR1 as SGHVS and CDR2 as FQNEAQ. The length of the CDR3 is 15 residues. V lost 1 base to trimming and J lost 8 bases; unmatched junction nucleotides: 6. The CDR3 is CASSLVGREGHEQFF. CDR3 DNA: TGTGCCAGCAGCTTAGTTGGGCGGGAGGGCCATGAGCAGTTCTTC.

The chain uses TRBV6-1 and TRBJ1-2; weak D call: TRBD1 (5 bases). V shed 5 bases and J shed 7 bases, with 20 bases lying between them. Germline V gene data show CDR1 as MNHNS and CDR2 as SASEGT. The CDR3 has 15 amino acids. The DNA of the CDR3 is TGTGCCAGCAGTACAAGCCAGGCCGGGACGAGTGGCTACACCTTC. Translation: CASSTSQAGTSGYTF.

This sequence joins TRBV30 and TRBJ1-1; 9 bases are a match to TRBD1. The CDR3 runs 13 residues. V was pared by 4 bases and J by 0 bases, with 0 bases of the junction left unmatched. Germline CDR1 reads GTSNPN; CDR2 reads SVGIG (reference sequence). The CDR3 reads CAWNRGLNTEAFF. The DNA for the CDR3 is TGTGCCTGGAACAGGGGGCTGAACACTGAAGCTTTCTTT.

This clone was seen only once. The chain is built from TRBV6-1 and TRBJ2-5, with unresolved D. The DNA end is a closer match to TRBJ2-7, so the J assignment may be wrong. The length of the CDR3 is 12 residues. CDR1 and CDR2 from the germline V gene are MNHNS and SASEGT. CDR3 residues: CASSESLYEQYF. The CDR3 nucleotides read TGTGCCAGCAGTGAAAGCCTCTACGAGCAGTACTTC.

The CDR3 sequence is CASGLDSGLAGLHNEQFF. The CDR3 coding sequence is TGTGCTAGTGGTTTGGACTCGGGACTAGCGGGACTACACAATGAGCAGTTCTTC. The rearrangement joins TRBV12-5 to TRBJ2-1, with TRBD2 identical over 13 bases. In germline, CDR1 is LGHNT, CDR2 FRNRAP. The CDR3 covers 18 residues. Germline trimming cut 1 base from V and 5 bases from J; bases unmatched to any gene: 8.

The DNA of the CDR3 is TGCGCCAGCAGCTTGGGAGGCTCGGTAGGAAACACCATATATTTT. Translated: CASSLGGSVGNTIYF. V and J are TRBV5-1 and TRBJ1-3; D uncertain. The CDR3 has 15 amino acids. V dropped 0 bases and J dropped 4 bases, with 11 bases sitting between them. Looked up from germline, CDR1 is SGHRS and CDR2 is YFSETQ.

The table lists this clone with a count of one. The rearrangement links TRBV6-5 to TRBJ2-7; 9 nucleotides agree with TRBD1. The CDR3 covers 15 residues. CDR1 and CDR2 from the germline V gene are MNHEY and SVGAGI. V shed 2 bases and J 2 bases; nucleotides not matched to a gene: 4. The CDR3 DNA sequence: TGTGCCAGCAGTTACGCCTGGACAGGGGCCTACGAGCAGTACTTC. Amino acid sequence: CASSYAWTGAYEQYF.

The CDR3 DNA follows: TGTGCCAGCAGGGATCCGACAGGGTATAATTCACCCCTCCACTTT. It is translated as CASRDPTGYNSPLHF. The rearrangement joins TRBV6-6 to TRBJ1-6; 7 positions agree with TRBD1. V gave up 6 bases and J gave up 4 bases; unmatched junction bases: 6. Germline-derived CDR1 and CDR2 are MNHNY and SVGAGI (reference sequence). The CDR3 length is 15 residues.